These 31 T cell receptor beta chains were all obtained from the same sample, sequenced in a study of cytomegalovirus exposure and HLA in healthy donors. Amplification used 60 Vbeta primers and 13 Jbeta primers. Only in-frame clones appear in the TCRdb table, and some are missing; sequencing was by immunoSEQ multiplex PCR. This table has about 160,000 clones, approximately 70% appearing once. The sequenced sample consisted of PBMCs. The receptors derive from a young man in good health and CMV-seropositive.

This clone showed up just once. This rearrangement joins TRBV27 to TRBJ1-1; TRBD1 matches 12 bases. The CDR3 covers 20 residues. Germline V gene lookup returns CDR1 MNHEY and CDR2 SMNVEV (reference sequence). The J segment lost 1 base and the V segment lost 0 bases, leaving 12 bases of the junction unmatched. CDR3 amino acids: CASSLSGVGDRGRRNTEAFF. The CDR3 nucleotides are TGTGCCAGCAGTTTATCGGGGGTCGGGGACAGGGGGCGCCGGAACACTGAAGCTTTCTTT.

The chain is built from TRBV7-9 and TRBJ1-2; 9 positions agree with TRBD1. The germline V gene has CDR1 SEHNR and CDR2 FQNEAQ (reference sequence). The CDR3 is 13 residues long. Trimming cost V 5 bases and J 6 bases; bases outside gene matches: 4. The DNA of the CDR3 is TGTGCCAGCAGCCCGACAGGGGGAGATGGCTACACCTTC. Translation: CASSPTGGDGYTF.

The genes are TRBV2 and TRBJ2-5; TRBD2 aligns across 8 bases. After removal of 7 bases from V and 2 bases from J, the junction contained 12 bases not matched to a gene. Germline V CDR1 and CDR2: SNHLY, FYNNEI. The CDR3 consists of 16 residues. DNA for the CDR3: TGTGCCAGCACCGAGGGGCTGCGGGGGGTTCAAGAGACCCAGTACTTC. It specifies CASTEGLRGVQETQYF.

The V gene is TRBV4-1, the J gene TRBJ2-5; TRBD1 is a possible D gene (7 bases). V dropped 4 bases and J dropped 1 base, with 13 bases sitting between them. The CDR3 totals 15 residues. Germline V CDR1 and CDR2: MGHRA, YSYEKL. CDR3 sequence reads: CASSRAGGTQETQYF. DNA for the CDR3: TGCGCCAGCAGCCGTGCAGGGGGGACCCAAGAGACCCAGTACTTC.

The genes are TRBV5-4 and TRBJ1-2; TRBD1 is a possible D gene (5 bases). Trimming shortened V by 0 bases and J by 4 bases, and 10 bases separated the two germline ends. The CDR3 spans 14 residues. Per the germline V gene, CDR1 is SGHNT and CDR2 is YYREEE (reference sequence). The CDR3 reads CASSLGQTIYGYTF. The CDR3 DNA sequence: TGTGCCAGCAGCTTGGGACAGACGATCTATGGCTACACCTTC.

The chain uses TRBV27 and TRBJ1-1, with a possible D match to TRBD1 (5 bases). CDR1 and CDR2 (germline): MNHEY, SMNVEV (reference sequence). CDR3 length: 13 amino acids. V lost 5 bases and J 3 bases, leaving 10 bases between the germline ends. CDR3 region: CASSPRVYTEAFF. The CDR3 coding sequence is TGTGCCAGCAGTCCCAGGGTTTACACTGAAGCTTTCTTT.

This clone came up once. The V gene is TRBV6-1, the J gene TRBJ2-2; perhaps TRBD2 as D (5 bases). Germline assignment: CDR1 MNHNS and CDR2 SASEGT. This CDR3 is 13 amino acids long. V lost 4 bases and J lost 5, with 8 bases in between. This CDR3 is CASSGRDTGELFF. In DNA, the CDR3 is TGTGCCAGCAGTGGACGGGATACCGGGGAGCTGTTTTTT.

In nucleotides, the CDR3 is TGCGCCAGCAGCTTGGGACACCCGAACACTGAAGCTTTCTTT. Translation: CASSLGHPNTEAFF. This rearrangement joins TRBV5-1 to TRBJ1-1; D not certain. Germline V gene sequence: CDR1 SGHRS, CDR2 YFSETQ. V shed 0 bases and J shed 1 base, with 7 bases lying between them. The CDR3 is made up of 14 amino acids.

V gene TRBV7-9 combines with J gene TRBJ1-1; TRBD1 matches 7 bases. The V gene's germline CDR1 is SEHNR and CDR2 FQNEAQ (reference sequence). The CDR3 is 12 amino acids. V lost 3 bases and J lost 6; bases outside the gene matches: 1. CDR3 amino acids: CASSFGQAEAFF. As DNA, the CDR3 is TGTGCCAGCAGCTTCGGACAGGCTGAAGCTTTCTTT.

This clone has just a few counts. V is TRBV6-6 and J is TRBJ2-5; 10 positions agree with TRBD2. V lost 6 bases to trimming and J lost 3 bases; unmatched junction nucleotides: 1. The CDR3 has 13 amino acids. CDR1 and CDR2 from the germline V gene are MNHNY and SVGAGI (reference sequence). The CDR3 DNA is TGTGCCAGCAGGGGACTAGCGAAAGAGACCCAGTACTTC. The encoded protein is CASRGLAKETQYF.

This clone was detected a few times. The chain joins TRBV19 to TRBJ1-5; perhaps TRBD1 as D (6 bases). Trimming shortened V by 5 bases and J by 4 bases, and 18 bases separated the two germline ends. CDR3 length: 16 residues. Germline CDR1 is LNHDA and CDR2 is SQIVND (reference sequence). The CDR3 DNA reads TGTGCCAGTAGTCTAGGCGGGGGGCAGTATAATCAGCCCCAGCATTTT. This gives the protein CASSLGGGQYNQPQHF. The full variable domain, completed using reference TRBV19 and TRBJ1-5, is DGGITQSPKYLFRKEGQNVTLSCEQNLNHDAMYWYRQDPGQGLRLIYYSQIVNDFQKGDIAEGYSVSREKKESFPLTVTSAQKNPTAFYLCASSLGGGQYNQPQHFGDGTRLSIL.

In its sample, this clone was seen a few times. The chain recombines TRBV6-1 with TRBJ1-5, with TRBD1 identical over 8 bases. This CDR3 is 15 amino acids long. Losses at the gene ends were 6 bases for V and 2 bases for J; bases not matched to a gene: 6. CDR1 is MNHNS and CDR2 is SASEGT in the germline V gene. CDR3 sequence: CASRGQGGRNQPQHF. The CDR3 coding sequence is TGTGCCAGCAGAGGACAGGGAGGACGCAATCAGCCCCAGCATTTT.

In this sample, this clone turned up a few times. J is TRBJ1-6 and V is TRBV6-1; 9 bases line up with TRBD1. V lost 5 bases, J lost 6 bases, and 2 bases stayed unmatched. This CDR3 has 14 residues. Germline V gene lookup returns CDR1 MNHNS and CDR2 SASEGT. As DNA, the CDR3 is TGTGCCAGCAGTAGACAGGGGGTTAATTCACCCCTCCACTTT. This codes for CASSRQGVNSPLHF.

The chain combines TRBV2 with TRBJ1-1; 8 bases are shared with TRBD1. This CDR3 has 12 amino acids. Germline CDR1 is SNHLY and CDR2 is FYNNEI. V gave up 8 bases and J gave up 6 bases; unmatched junction bases: 5. In nucleotides, the CDR3 is TGTGCCAGCGGACAGGGTGAGGCTGAAGCTTTCTTT. Translating gives CASGQGEAEAFF.

Only a few counts were recorded for this clone. This sequence joins TRBV5-6 and TRBJ1-5; no definite D call. Germline lookup yields CDR1 SGHDT and CDR2 YYEEEE. V was cut by 5 bases and J by 1 base, with 13 bases left in between. The CDR3 consists of 15 residues. The CDR3 reads CASSSLDGSNQPQHF. CDR3 nucleotides: TGTGCCAGCAGTTCACTAGATGGAAGCAATCAGCCCCAGCATTTT.

This clone was counted a single time. This chain uses TRBV29-1 with TRBJ1-2; 8 nucleotides match TRBD1. The junction had 19 bases not matched to a gene; V was cut back by 5 bases and J by 8 bases. The CDR3 is 16 amino acids. CDR1 is SQVTM, CDR2 ANQGSEA, per germline. The CDR3 region has the DNA TGCAGCGTTCTTGGGCCCGGGACAGGCACGGGCGGCGGCTACACCTTC. Amino acid sequence: CSVLGPGTGTGGGYTF.

This sequence joins TRBV4-2 and TRBJ2-2, with D perhaps matching TRBD1 (6 bases). V gave up 8 bases and J gave up 7 bases, with 20 bases separating them. This CDR3 has 15 residues. The V gene's germline CDR1 is LGHNA and CDR2 YNFKEQ. The CDR3 nucleotides read TGTGCCAGCGGCCCCAGCAGCCAGGGGAGCGGGGAGCTGTTTTTT. It encodes CASGPSSQGSGELFF.

The rearrangement links TRBV5-1 to TRBJ2-1, with D possibly TRBD1 on 6 matching bases. The CDR3 covers 15 residues. Germline CDR1 reads SGHRS; CDR2 reads YFSETQ. Trimming took 8 bases from V and 0 from J, leaving 15 bases between them. As DNA, the CDR3 is TGCGCCAGTGTTTCAGGGGAAGGCTCCTACAATGAGCAGTTCTTC. Translation gives CASVSGEGSYNEQFF.

This clone was picked up a small number of times. The CDR3 nucleotides read TGTGCCAGTAGTATAGTCCCCCAGGGTGTGTATGGCTACACCTTC. This gives the protein CASSIVPQGVYGYTF. The chain uses TRBV19 and TRBJ1-2, with a possible D match to TRBD1 (5 bases). The CDR3 length is 15 residues. V dropped 1 base and J dropped 5 bases, with 14 bases sitting between them. Germline lookup yields CDR1 LNHDA and CDR2 SQIVND (reference sequence).

The genes are TRBV7-9 and TRBJ2-1, with a weak D call TRBD1 (6 bases). V was cut by 3 bases and J by 10 bases, with 16 bases left in between. Germline V gene lookup returns CDR1 SEHNR and CDR2 FQNEAQ (reference sequence). The CDR3 spans 14 residues. CDR3 region: CASSFRGARWEQFF. The CDR3, as DNA: TGTGCCAGCAGCTTCAGGGGTGCTAGGTGGGAGCAGTTCTTC.

The chain joins TRBV7-9 to TRBJ1-2; D gene uncertain. Looked up from germline, CDR1 is SEHNR and CDR2 is FQNEAQ (reference sequence). The CDR3 length is 13 residues. Trimming left V 0 bases short and J 1 base short, with 3 bases between. This CDR3 is CASSLANNYGYTF. CDR3 DNA: TGTGCCAGCAGCTTAGCCAATAACTATGGCTACACCTTC.

The chain joins TRBV6-5 to TRBJ2-1; 8 nucleotides match TRBD2. CDR3 length equals 14 residues. Germline trimming cut 6 bases from V and 2 bases from J; bases unmatched to any gene: 3. Germline V CDR1 and CDR2: MNHEY, SVGAGI. The CDR3 here is CASSPGLAYNEQFF. In DNA, the CDR3 is TGTGCCAGCAGCCCGGGACTAGCCTACAATGAGCAGTTCTTC.

The chain uses TRBV4-2 and TRBJ2-4; 7 bases line up with TRBD1. V lost 0 bases to trimming and J lost 6 bases; unmatched junction nucleotides: 8. CDR3 size: 16 residues. Germline V CDR1 and CDR2: LGHNA, YNFKEQ. CDR3 loop: CASSQDLKGARNIQYF. The DNA for the CDR3 is TGTGCCAGCAGCCAAGATCTGAAGGGGGCAAGAAACATTCAGTACTTC.

V gene TRBV4-1 combines with J gene TRBJ1-1; D may be TRBD1 (5 bases). V was clipped by 1 base and J by 5 bases, with 14 bases between them. This CDR3 has 15 amino acids. Germline CDR1 MGHRA, CDR2 YSYEKL. CDR3 region: CASSQGPPGRTEAFF. DNA of the CDR3: TGCGCCAGCAGCCAAGGGCCACCAGGGAGGACTGAAGCTTTCTTT.

The chain joins TRBV9 to TRBJ1-5; 10 bases line up with TRBD1. The V gene's germline CDR1 is SGDLS and CDR2 YYNGEE. V shed 2 bases, J shed 4 bases, and the junction held 3 bases outside the gene matches. This CDR3 is 15 amino acids long. The CDR3 sequence: CASSVGQGDNQPQHF. The CDR3 bases are TGTGCCAGCAGCGTCGGACAGGGGGATAATCAGCCCCAGCATTTT.

J is TRBJ1-2 and V is TRBV6-5, with D possibly matching TRBD1 (5 bases). Germline CDR1 MNHEY, CDR2 SVGAGI. The V end lost 2 bases, the J end lost 4 bases, and 11 bases lay between the germline ends. The CDR3 covers 14 residues. The CDR3 loop is CASSYDTGGYGYTF. The CDR3 coding sequence is TGTGCCAGCAGTTACGATACGGGGGGCTATGGCTACACCTTC.

The chain uses TRBV28 and TRBJ2-1; possible D gene TRBD2, 5 bases. Germline-derived CDR1 and CDR2 are MDHEN and SYDVKM. V shed 2 bases and J shed 8 bases, with 13 bases lying between them. CDR3 length: 14 residues. The CDR3 DNA sequence: TGTGCCAGCAGTTTAATACTAGACGACCATGAGCAGTTCTTC. As protein: CASSLILDDHEQFF.

J is TRBJ2-5 and V is TRBV5-1, with TRBD1 as a possible D gene (5 bases). This CDR3 is built from 14 residues. Trimming left V 1 base short and J 2 bases short, with 9 bases between. CDR1 is SGHRS, CDR2 YFSETQ, per germline. The CDR3 region has the DNA TGCGCCAGCAGCTTGAACAGGCCACAAGAGACCCAGTACTTC. Amino acid sequence: CASSLNRPQETQYF.

The chain joins TRBV28 to TRBJ2-5; 13 bases map to TRBD2. The V gene end was trimmed by 7 bases and the J gene end by 0 bases; junction bases not matched to a gene: 5. Germline V CDR1 and CDR2: MDHEN, SYDVKM. The CDR3 is made up of 16 amino acids. The CDR3: CASISGLAGDQETQYF. CDR3 bases: TGTGCCAGCATTTCCGGACTAGCGGGAGACCAAGAGACCCAGTACTTC.

The V gene is TRBV28, the J gene TRBJ1-2; D is unclear. V was clipped by 5 bases and J by 1 base, with 17 bases between them. The germline gives CDR1 MDHEN, CDR2 SYDVKM. This CDR3 region has 16 residues. CDR3 sequence: CASSRSGEEINYGYTF. In nucleotides, the CDR3 is TGTGCCAGCAGTCGTTCGGGAGAGGAAATTAACTATGGCTACACCTTC.

This chain connects TRBV29-1 to TRBJ1-5, with TRBD1 identical over 7 bases. V dropped 4 bases and J dropped 5; count of bases not matched to a gene: 5. The V gene's germline CDR1 is SQVTM and CDR2 ANQGSEA. CDR3 length equals 13 residues. The chain's CDR3 is CSVGDRFDQPQHF. The CDR3 nucleotides read TGCAGCGTTGGGGACAGATTTGATCAGCCCCAGCATTTT.